This passage covers 18 T cell receptor beta chains from one sample sequenced in a study of cytomegalovirus exposure and HLA in healthy donors. PCR amplification relied on 60 Vbeta primers (plus 13 Jbeta primers). Sequencing used immunoSEQ multiplex PCR; TCRdb keeps in-frame clones, though not all of them. Its table lists around 110,000 clones. The source material was PBMCs. Receptor source: a man in his forties in good health and CMV-seropositive.

V usage is TRBV11-2 and J usage is TRBJ1-1, with a tentative D call TRBD1 (6 bases). The CDR3 length is 15 residues. V lost 4 bases to trimming and J lost 3 bases, with 15 bases between them. Germline V lookup: CDR1 SGHAT, CDR2 FQNNGV. The CDR3 DNA reads TGTGCCAGCAGCTCATTCCTGACAGGACACACTGAAGCTTTCTTT. This sequence encodes CASSSFLTGHTEAFF.

This rearrangement joins TRBV5-4 to TRBJ2-2, with 7 nucleotides matching TRBD2. V was clipped by 0 bases and J by 2 bases; unmatched bases: 1. The CDR3 consists of 15 residues. CDR1 is SGHNT, CDR2 YYREEE, per germline (reference sequence). The CDR3 nucleotides are TGTGCCAGCAGCTTGGGACTAGCAAACACCGGGGAGCTGTTTTTT. This encodes CASSLGLANTGELFF.

The CDR3 spells CASSQGLGREQFF. DNA of the CDR3: TGTGCCAGCAGCCAAGGTCTGGGCCGGGAGCAGTTCTTC. The chain uses TRBV14 and TRBJ2-1; D is unresolved. This CDR3 is 13 amino acids long. Trimming took off 1 base at V and 10 bases at J, with 11 bases between the two ends. From germline, CDR1 is SGHDN and CDR2 FVKESK. The full variable domain, its missing parts supplied by reference TRBV14 and TRBJ2-1, is EAGVTQFPSHSVIEKGQTVTLRCDPISGHDNLYWYRRVMGKEIKFLLHFVKESKQDESGMPNNRFLAERTGGTYSTLKVQPAELEDSGVYFCASSQGLGREQFFGPGTRLTVL.

The chain has TRBV10-1 and TRBJ1-2, with 7 nucleotides matching TRBD1. This CDR3 region has 13 residues. V lost 5 bases and J lost 6; bases outside the gene matches: 6. From germline, CDR1 is WNHNN and CDR2 SYGVQD (reference sequence). The CDR3 here is CASSPGQSHGYTF. In DNA form, the CDR3 reads TGCGCCAGCAGTCCGGGACAGAGTCATGGCTACACCTTC.

This chain connects TRBV7-2 to TRBJ1-3, with D possibly TRBD1 on 6 matching bases. Trimming left V 5 bases short and J 1 base short, with 12 bases between. Germline loops: CDR1 SGHTA, CDR2 FQGNSA. There are 15 residues in the CDR3. The chain's CDR3 is CASSPHGQSGNTIYF. The DNA for the CDR3 is TGTGCCAGCAGCCCTCACGGACAGTCTGGAAACACCATATATTTT.

The chain is built from TRBV15 and TRBJ1-2, with a possible D match to TRBD1 (6 bases). V gave up 1 base and J gave up 6 bases, with 12 bases separating them. This CDR3 spans 14 amino acids. The germline gives CDR1 LNHNV, CDR2 YYDKDF (reference sequence). The chain's CDR3 is CATSRVLTGDGYTF. The DNA of the CDR3 is TGTGCCACCAGCAGAGTCTTGACAGGTGATGGCTACACCTTC.

V gene TRBV5-6 combines with J gene TRBJ2-7; the D is unclear. V lost 4 bases to trimming and J lost 2 bases, with 10 bases between them. The germline CDR1 and CDR2 sequences are SGHDT and YYEEEE. The CDR3 is 13 residues long. CDR3 in DNA: TGTGCCAGCAGCCCCTTGACACCCTACGAGCAGTACTTC. Translation: CASSPLTPYEQYF.

V gene TRBV15 combines with J gene TRBJ1-2, with TRBD1 matching 10 bases. This CDR3 comprises 15 residues. J was trimmed by 7 bases and V by 0 bases; bases with no gene match: 5. Germline V lookup: CDR1 LNHNV, CDR2 YYDKDF (reference sequence). The CDR3 bases are TGTGCCACCAGCAGAGAAGGGACAGGGGATCGTGGCTACACCTTC. Amino acids: CATSREGTGDRGYTF.

The chain joins TRBV15 to TRBJ1-4, with 8 bases that match TRBD1. Losses at the gene ends were 3 bases for V and 8 bases for J; bases not matched to a gene: 5. The CDR3 runs 14 residues. Germline CDR1 is LNHNV and CDR2 is YYDKDF (reference sequence). CDR3 protein: CATSSNRGGEKLFF. The CDR3 nucleotides are TGTGCCACCAGCAGCAACAGGGGGGGCGAAAAACTGTTTTTT.

The V and J genes are TRBV9 and TRBJ2-7; TRBD1 matches at 8 bases. V was pared by 3 bases and J by 10 bases, with 3 bases of the junction left unmatched. Germline V gene sequence: CDR1 SGDLS, CDR2 YYNGEE. The CDR3 runs to 11 residues. This CDR3 is CASSAGGEQYF. CDR3 nucleotides: TGTGCCAGCAGCGCAGGGGGCGAACAGTACTTC.

The gene calls are TRBV9 and TRBJ2-1, with 8 bases matching TRBD2. Trimming cost V 1 base and J 5 bases; bases outside gene matches: 2. The CDR3 covers 14 residues. The germline CDR1 and CDR2 sequences are SGDLS and YYNGEE. The CDR3 sequence is CASSVTSGHNEQFF. The CDR3 nucleotides are TGTGCCAGCAGCGTAACTAGCGGACACAATGAGCAGTTCTTC.

The rearrangement joins TRBV28 to TRBJ1-4; D may be TRBD1 (6 bases). This CDR3 comprises 16 residues. Trimming took off 2 bases at V and 6 bases at J, with 16 bases between the two ends. CDR1 and CDR2 (germline): MDHEN, SYDVKM. In DNA, the CDR3 is TGTGCCAGCAGTTTAGAACAGGGAGTCATGTATGAAAAACTGTTTTTT. Protein sequence: CASSLEQGVMYEKLFF.

The rearrangement uses TRBV7-2 and TRBJ2-7, with D uncertain. The germline gives CDR1 SGHTA, CDR2 FQGNSA. The V end lost 1 base, the J end lost 2 bases, and 9 bases lay between the germline ends. The CDR3 runs to 14 residues. CDR3: CASSLEAQAYEQYF. The CDR3, as DNA: TGTGCCAGCAGCTTAGAGGCGCAGGCCTACGAGCAGTACTTC.

The chain joins TRBV11-2 to TRBJ2-1, with 12 bases identical to TRBD2. This CDR3 has 16 amino acids. CDR1 and CDR2 from the germline V gene are SGHAT and FQNNGV. After removal of 3 bases from V and 8 bases from J, the junction contained 8 bases not matched to a gene. CDR3 sequence: CASSFLTSGSLDEQFF. The CDR3 DNA follows: TGTGCCAGCAGCTTTCTGACTAGCGGGAGTCTCGATGAGCAGTTCTTC. The full variable domain, rest sourced from reference TRBV11-2 and TRBJ2-1, is EAGVAQSPRYKIIEKRQSVAFWCNPISGHATLYWYQQILGQGPKLLIQFQNNGVVDDSQLPKDRFSAERLKGVDSTLKIQPAKLEDSAVYLCASSFLTSGSLDEQFFGPGTRLTVL.

The rearrangement uses TRBV6-6 and TRBJ1-2, with a tentative D call TRBD1 (6 bases). Germline V CDR1 and CDR2: MNHNY, SVGAGI (reference sequence). Trimming took off 7 bases at V and 6 bases at J, with 21 bases between the two ends. The CDR3 is 15 residues long. The CDR3 DNA is TGTGCCAGCATCCTACTCGGAGGGGGGGAAGATGGCTACACCTTC. As protein: CASILLGGGEDGYTF.

This chain joins TRBV11-2 and TRBJ1-4; D uncertain. CDR3 length: 15 amino acids. Germline CDR1 is SGHAT and CDR2 is FQNNGV. Trimming removed 0 bases at V and 1 base at J, with 6 bases between. CDR3 protein: CASSLDGITNEKLFF. CDR3 DNA: TGTGCCAGCAGCTTAGACGGTATAACTAATGAAAAACTGTTTTTT. The full variable domain, its missing parts supplied by reference TRBV11-2 and TRBJ1-4, is EAGVAQSPRYKIIEKRQSVAFWCNPISGHATLYWYQQILGQGPKLLIQFQNNGVVDDSQLPKDRFSAERLKGVDSTLKIQPAKLEDSAVYLCASSLDGITNEKLFFGSGTQLSVL.

The V gene is TRBV7-9, the J gene TRBJ2-3, with D maybe TRBD2 (6 bases). CDR1 and CDR2 from the germline V gene are SEHNR and FQNEAQ (reference sequence). This CDR3 region has 13 residues. The V end was cut by 5 bases, the J end by 8 bases, with 14 bases between. DNA of the CDR3: TGTGCCAGCAGCCAATCCCGTAGCGGTACGCAGTATTTT. Its translation is CASSQSRSGTQYF.

This chain links TRBV11-2 with TRBJ2-7, with 8 bases lining up with TRBD1. This CDR3 has 16 residues. V dropped 0 bases and J dropped 4; count of bases not matched to a gene: 8. Germline V gives CDR1 SGHAT, CDR2 FQNNGV. In DNA form, the CDR3 reads TGTGCCAGCAGCTTAGAATTAGGGACAGGACAGTACGAGCAGTACTTC. It translates to CASSLELGTGQYEQYF.